The next 29 T cell receptor beta chains were all read from a single sample in a study of T cell repertoires in cytomegalovirus infection. TCRdb used MiXCR to reprocess the reads, holding one entry per CDR3 protein. The sample holds around 530,000 distinct CDR3 sequences; about a quarter are singletons and the top ten take around 13%. The material sequenced was PBMCs. Source of these receptors: a human donor in good health (CMV status not recorded). Some clones in this sample may be carry-over from other donors' samples.

There are many counts of this clonotype. The V gene is TRBV7-8, the J gene TRBJ1-2; 7 bases match TRBD1. Unmatched junction bases numbered 17, after V lost 5 bases and J lost 2 bases. The germline CDR1 and CDR2 sequences are SGHVS and FQNEAQ. The CDR3 runs 18 residues. The CDR3 region is CASSPKRPGTDRNYGYTF. The CDR3 DNA reads as TGTGCCAGCAGCCCTAAGAGGCCCGGGACAGACCGCAACTATGGCTACACCTTC.

The chain has TRBV27 and TRBJ2-2; 8 nucleotides line up with TRBD1. The germline V gene encodes CDR1 MNHEY and CDR2 SMNVEV (reference sequence). J lost 5 bases, V lost 7 bases, and 12 bases had no gene match. CDR3 length: 16 amino acids. The CDR3 DNA follows: TGTGCCAGCACCCGTTCAACAGGGGGGTGGACCGGGGAGCTGTTTTTT. The encoded protein is CASTRSTGGWTGELFF.

This clonotype was counted between two and nine times. The chain carries TRBV6-1 and TRBJ1-5; a possible D gene is TRBD1 (6 bases). Looked up from germline, CDR1 is MNHNS and CDR2 is SASEGT. This CDR3 is 15 amino acids long. Trimming took off 7 bases at V and 3 bases at J, with 16 bases between the two ends. The CDR3 spells CASTPWGQLNQPQHF. The CDR3 DNA sequence: TGTGCCAGCACCCCCTGGGGGCAACTCAATCAGCCCCAGCATTTT.

The rearrangement joins TRBV7-2 to TRBJ2-3, with a weak D call TRBD2 (5 bases). Germline CDR1 is SGHTA and CDR2 is FQGNSA. V lost 6 bases to trimming and J lost 7 bases, with 17 bases between them. The CDR3 is made up of 14 amino acids. This CDR3 is CASSQGPPGYTQYF. CDR3 DNA sequence: TGTGCCAGCAGTCAAGGGCCCCCGGGGTATACGCAGTATTTT.

This chain uses TRBV27 with TRBJ1-2; D ambiguous. Trimming pared 3 bases from V and 6 bases from J, leaving 17 bases between. Germline V gene lookup returns CDR1 MNHEY and CDR2 SMNVEV (reference sequence). This CDR3 has 15 amino acids. CDR3 DNA: TGTGCCAGCAGTTTGGCCAGCCCCCCTTCCAATGGCTACACCTTC. Protein sequence: CASSLASPPSNGYTF.

This clonotype appeared a few times. The chain recombines TRBV14 with TRBJ2-1, with 7 bases matching TRBD2. J lost 4 bases, V lost 0 bases, and 6 bases had no gene match. The CDR3 covers 16 residues. CDR1 is SGHDN and CDR2 is FVKESK in the germline V gene. The CDR3 DNA is TGTGCCAGCAGCCAAGAGGCACTAGCGACATACAATGAGCAGTTCTTC. It specifies CASSQEALATYNEQFF.

The J gene is TRBJ1-1, the V gene TRBV10-3, with a tentative D call TRBD1 (6 bases). Germline CDR1 ENHRY, CDR2 SYGVKD. This CDR3 is 12 amino acids long. Trimming removed 6 bases from V and 1 base from J, with 6 bases in between. The DNA for the CDR3 is TGTGCCATCAGGACAGGGAACACTGAAGCTTTCTTT. Protein: CAIRTGNTEAFF.

CDR3 region: CASSQAQGAPQNEQYF. CDR3 coding DNA: TGTGCCAGCAGCCAAGCCCAGGGGGCGCCGCAAAACGAGCAGTACTTC. The rearrangement uses TRBV4-2 and TRBJ2-7; 8 bases align to TRBD1. The CDR3 consists of 16 residues. The junction had 10 bases not matched to a gene; V was cut back by 1 base and J by 5 bases. Germline V lookup: CDR1 LGHNA, CDR2 YNFKEQ.

The chain recombines TRBV12-3 or TRBV12-4 with TRBJ2-4; D possibly uses TRBD1 or TRBD2 (6 bases each). The V end was cut by 5 bases, the J end by 2 bases, with 13 bases between. This CDR3 comprises 15 residues. CDR3 region: CASSQTRGTKNIQYF. The CDR3 bases are TGTGCCAGCAGTCAGACTAGGGGGACCAAAAACATTCAGTACTTC.

This clonotype was recorded a few times. V is TRBV20-1 and J is TRBJ2-1, with 7 bases matching TRBD2. Germline-derived CDR1 and CDR2 are DFQATT and SNEGSKA (reference sequence). V was pared by 0 bases and J by 6 bases, with 5 bases of the junction left unmatched. The CDR3 length is 14 residues. The CDR3 sequence: CSARDGLGGNEQFF. The CDR3, as DNA: TGCAGTGCTAGAGACGGACTAGGCGGCAATGAGCAGTTCTTC.

This clonotype has more than one count but fewer than ten. The V call is TRBV20-1, the J call TRBJ1-1; TRBD1 might be the D (6 bases). CDR1 is DFQATT, CDR2 SNEGSKA, per germline (reference sequence). The CDR3 runs to 12 residues. V was clipped by 6 bases and J by 6 bases, with 14 bases between them. CDR3 sequence reads: CSAPDSPAEAFF. CDR3 DNA sequence: TGCAGTGCCCCGGACAGCCCAGCTGAAGCTTTCTTT.

This clonotype occurred a few times. The chain employs TRBV12-3 or TRBV12-4 and TRBJ1-2; 7 bases agree with TRBD1. The CDR3 contains 13 residues. J was trimmed by 2 bases and V by 9 bases; bases with no gene match: 6. CDR3 in amino acids: CASGTEKNYGYTF. In nucleotides, the CDR3 is TGTGCCAGTGGGACAGAGAAAAACTATGGCTACACCTTC.

This clonotype was seen a handful of times. The CDR3 nucleotides read TGTGCCAGCAGCTACGGGACAGGGGGCACAGATACGCAGTATTTT. Amino acids: CASSYGTGGTDTQYF. The chain joins TRBV7-3 to TRBJ2-3; 10 positions agree with TRBD1. V trimming: 4 bases; J trimming: 1 base; junction bases outside the gene matches: 2. The CDR3 consists of 15 residues. From germline, CDR1 is SGHTA and CDR2 FQGTGA.

V is TRBV12-5 and J is TRBJ2-7, with D possibly being TRBD1 (6 bases). This CDR3 contains 15 residues. The germline V gene has CDR1 LGHNT and CDR2 FRNRAP. V was trimmed by 4 bases and J by 4 bases, leaving 17 bases between them. CDR3 DNA: TGTGCTAGTGGTTCGGGACACCCCTCCTTTTACGAGCAGTACGTC. Translated, it gives CASGSGHPSFYEQYV.

In this sample, this clonotype turned up a few times. This chain joins TRBV12-3 or TRBV12-4 and TRBJ2-3; D remains ambiguous. CDR3 length: 13 amino acids. Trimming shortened V by 6 bases and J by 4 bases, and 11 bases separated the two germline ends. The CDR3 sequence is CASRKVGSDTQYF. CDR3 coding DNA: TGTGCCAGCAGAAAGGTGGGGTCAGATACGCAGTATTTT.

The chain has TRBV28 and TRBJ2-3; D is unresolved. CDR1 and CDR2 (germline): MDHEN, SYDVKM. Trimming shortened V by 6 bases and J by 3 bases, and 16 bases separated the two germline ends. This CDR3 contains 15 residues. The CDR3 region has the DNA TGTGCCAGCAGCACTAACCGCGTGGGGACAGATACGCAGTATTTT. Translating gives CASSTNRVGTDTQYF.

The genes are TRBV2 and TRBJ2-1; D is undetermined. CDR3 size: 12 residues. CDR1 is SNHLY and CDR2 is FYNNEI in the germline V gene. Trimming removed 3 bases at V and 10 bases at J, with 10 bases between. The DNA of the CDR3 is TGTGCCAGCAGTGACTCCCGGTGGGAGCAGTTCTTC. It specifies CASSDSRWEQFF.

The J gene is TRBJ1-4, the V gene TRBV7-9; the match to TRBD1 covers 8 bases. The germline V gene has CDR1 SEHNR and CDR2 FQNEAQ (reference sequence). Germline trimming cut 4 bases from V and 5 bases from J; bases unmatched to any gene: 6. CDR3 length equals 15 residues. The CDR3 DNA sequence: TGTGCCAGCAGCTCTAGGACAGGGAGGAATGAAAAACTGTTTTTT. Residues: CASSSRTGRNEKLFF.

This clonotype was seen a few times. This sequence joins TRBV7-9 and TRBJ2-1; D is uncertain. The CDR3 is 15 amino acids. Germline CDR1 SEHNR, CDR2 FQNEAQ (reference sequence). The V and J ends lost 1 base and 8 bases respectively, with 15 bases between them. The CDR3 nucleotides read TGTGCCAGCAGCTTAGGGTTCCCCAAGGTGGATGAGCAGTTCTTC. Encoded protein: CASSLGFPKVDEQFF.

The table lists this clonotype with many counts. The J gene is TRBJ2-2, the V gene TRBV5-6; no clear D. Germline V gives CDR1 SGHDT, CDR2 YYEEEE. V lost 0 bases to trimming and J lost 4 bases, with 7 bases between them. The CDR3 contains 14 residues. The CDR3 sequence is CASSLAVTTGELFF. The CDR3 bases are TGTGCCAGCAGCTTGGCAGTAACCACCGGGGAGCTGTTTTTT.

This clonotype was detected only a few times. The rearrangement links TRBV19 to TRBJ1-2; 10 bases align to TRBD1. Trimming took 7 bases from V and 7 from J; bases not matched to a gene: 9. Germline-derived CDR1 and CDR2 are LNHDA and SQIVND (reference sequence). The CDR3 extends over 14 amino acids. The CDR3 DNA reads as TGTGCCAGTACCGATATGACAGGGGGCGGTGGCTACACCTTC. The encoded protein is CASTDMTGGGGYTF.

This clonotype turned up a few times. The chain couples TRBV7-9 to TRBJ2-5; possible D gene TRBD2, 5 bases. The germline V gene has CDR1 SEHNR and CDR2 FQNEAQ (reference sequence). The CDR3 loop spans 15 amino acids. Deletions cut 2 bases from V and 1 base from J, with 11 bases between. For the CDR3, the DNA is TGTGCCAGCAGCTTACTGGTGGCGGGCCAAGAGACCCAGTACTTC. The encoded protein is CASSLLVAGQETQYF.

This clonotype was seen more than once but under ten times. V is TRBV27 and J is TRBJ1-2, with TRBD1 matching 8 bases. J was trimmed by 5 bases and V by 5 bases; bases with no gene match: 1. Germline CDR1 and CDR2: MNHEY and SMNVEV (reference sequence). This CDR3 is 12 amino acids long. The CDR3 region has the DNA TGTGCCAGCAGTGGACAGGGTTATGGCTACACCTTC. Its protein is CASSGQGYGYTF.

This clonotype came up a few times. The V and J genes are TRBV20-1 and TRBJ2-7; 8 nucleotides match TRBD2. CDR3 size: 14 residues. Trimming cost V 4 bases and J 6 bases; bases outside gene matches: 11. Germline V gene lookup returns CDR1 DFQATT and CDR2 SNEGSKA (reference sequence). The CDR3 protein is CSATLLAAPREQYF. The CDR3 nucleotides read TGCAGTGCTACCCTACTAGCGGCGCCTCGCGAGCAGTACTTC.

This clonotype was found a few times. This chain connects TRBV27 to TRBJ1-1; maybe TRBD1 (5 bases). V lost 3 bases, J lost 6 bases, and 14 bases lay in between. Per germline, CDR1 MNHEY and CDR2 SMNVEV (reference sequence). The CDR3 sequence is 14 residues long. CDR3 loop: CASSLKGRLSEAFF. CDR3 nucleotides: TGTGCCAGCAGTTTGAAGGGGAGGTTATCTGAAGCTTTCTTT.

The V call is TRBV24-1, the J call TRBJ2-3; tentatively, D is TRBD1 or TRBD2 (5 bases each). Germline loops: CDR1 KGHDR, CDR2 SFDVKD. The V end was cut by 4 bases, the J end by 1 base, with 14 bases between. The CDR3 has 16 amino acids. CDR3 amino acids: CATSEAAGSGTDTQYF. Written as DNA, the CDR3 is TGTGCCACCAGTGAAGCGGCAGGGAGTGGCACAGATACGCAGTATTTT.

This clonotype was seen only a few times. The J gene is TRBJ1-3, the V gene TRBV7-2; perhaps TRBD1 as D (6 bases). With 5 bases removed from V and 3 bases from J, the gap between germline ends came to 14 bases. In germline, CDR1 is SGHTA, CDR2 FQGNSA. The CDR3 spans 15 residues. The CDR3: CASSQPRGLGNTIYF. For the CDR3, the DNA is TGTGCCAGCAGCCAACCGCGGGGGCTTGGAAACACCATATATTTT. Full variable domain (rest looked up from reference TRBV7-2 and TRBJ1-3): GAGVSQSPSNKVTEKGKDVELRCDPISGHTALYWYRQSLGQGLEFLIYFQGNSAPDKSGLPSDRFSAERTGGSVSTLTIQRTQQEDSAVYLCASSQPRGLGNTIYFGEGSWLTVV.

This chain uses TRBV19 with TRBJ2-6; TRBD1 aligns across 7 bases. Germline-derived CDR1 and CDR2 are LNHDA and SQIVND (reference sequence). CDR3 length: 14 residues. V lost 10 bases, J lost 0 bases, and 3 bases stayed unmatched. The CDR3 reads CATRDSSGANVLTF. In nucleotides, the CDR3 is TGTGCCACTCGGGACAGCTCTGGGGCCAACGTCCTGACTTTC. The full variable domain, completed using reference TRBV19 and TRBJ2-6, is DGGITQSPKYLFRKEGQNVTLSCEQNLNHDAMYWYRQDPGQGLRLIYYSQIVNDFQKGDIAEGYSVSREKKESFPLTVTSAQKNPTAFYLCATRDSSGANVLTFGAGSRLTVL.

The V and J genes are TRBV7-2 and TRBJ2-5, with 8 bases identical to TRBD2. The trim removed 3 bases at V and 4 bases at J, leaving 7 bases unmatched. The CDR3 contains 15 residues. CDR1 and CDR2 (germline): SGHTA, FQGNSA. CDR3 in DNA: TGTGCCAGCAGCTTCGTGCGGGAGGTCGTAGAGACCCAGTACTTC. Protein: CASSFVREVVETQYF.